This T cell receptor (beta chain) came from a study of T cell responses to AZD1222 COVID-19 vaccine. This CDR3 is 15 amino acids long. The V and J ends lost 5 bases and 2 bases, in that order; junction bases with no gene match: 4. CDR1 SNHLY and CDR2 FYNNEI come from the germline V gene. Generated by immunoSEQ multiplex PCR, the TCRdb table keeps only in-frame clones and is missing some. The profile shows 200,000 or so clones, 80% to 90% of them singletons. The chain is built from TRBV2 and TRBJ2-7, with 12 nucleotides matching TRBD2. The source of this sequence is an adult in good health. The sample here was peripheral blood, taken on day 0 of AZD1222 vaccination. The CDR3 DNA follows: TGTGCCAGCAGTACTAGCGGGGGGCTGCCCTACGAGCAGTACTTC. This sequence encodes CASSTSGGLPYEQYF.